This entry lists 11 T cell receptor beta chains sequenced from one sample in a study of T-cell reconstitution after alpha-beta-depleted transplantation in children. Unique molecular identifiers were incorporated when the TCRbeta library was constructed. TCRdb called the PCR reads again in MiXCR, with one record for every CDR3 protein. The sample lists around 670,000 distinct CDR3 sequences; around 13% were seen once. Sample: PBMCs, taken before TCRalphabeta/CD19-depleted stem cell transplant. The receptors derive from a girl aged 2-15 years with congenital amegakaryocytic thrombocytopenia, due to receive a stem cell transplant.

Only a few counts were recorded for this clonotype. The chain uses TRBV20-1 and TRBJ2-7; the D gene could be TRBD1 or TRBD2 (6 bases each). The V gene's germline CDR1 is DFQATT and CDR2 SNEGSKA (reference sequence). CDR3 length: 16 residues. Trimming pared 1 base from V and 1 base from J, leaving 17 bases between. CDR3 region: CSARGRRGSPSYEQYF. The CDR3 bases are TGCAGTGCTAGAGGTCGGAGGGGGAGCCCATCCTACGAGCAGTACTTC.

This clonotype was seen at least ten times. The genes are TRBV5-1 and TRBJ2-2; no firm D call. There are 12 residues in the CDR3. Trimming cost V 6 bases and J 7 bases, with 10 bases left between them. CDR1 and CDR2 (germline): SGHRS, YFSETQ. CDR3 bases: TGCGCCAGCAACCCCCTCGACGGGGAGCTGTTTTTT. This translates into CASNPLDGELFF.

This clonotype was seen ten or more times. This chain joins TRBV7-8 and TRBJ1-5; unclear D gene. The CDR3 length is 12 residues. V lost 5 bases and J lost 9, with 11 bases in between. Germline-derived CDR1 and CDR2 are SGHVS and FQNEAQ. CDR3 sequence reads: CASSAPPRPQHF. CDR3 nucleotides: TGTGCCAGCAGCGCCCCCCCAAGGCCCCAGCATTTT.

V gene TRBV5-1 combines with J gene TRBJ2-7, with unresolved D. The germline gives CDR1 SGHRS, CDR2 YFSETQ. V lost 0 bases to trimming and J lost 2 bases, with 15 bases between them. CDR3 length: 16 amino acids. The CDR3 sequence: CASSLGSGPNPYEQYF. CDR3 coding DNA: TGCGCCAGCAGCTTGGGCTCCGGACCGAATCCCTACGAGCAGTACTTC. The full variable domain, completed using reference TRBV5-1 and TRBJ2-7, is KAGVTQTPRYLIKTRGQQVTLSCSPISGHRSVSWYQQTPGQGLQFLFEYFSETQRNKGNFPGRFSGRQFSNSRSEMNVSTLELGDSALYLCASSLGSGPNPYEQYFGPGTRLTVT.

This clonotype was observed a few times. V gene TRBV18 combines with J gene TRBJ2-1; TRBD1 agrees at 9 bases. The length of the CDR3 is 15 residues. Germline CDR1 reads KGHSH; CDR2 reads LQKENI. Trimming cost V 6 bases and J 6 bases; bases outside gene matches: 9. Here the CDR3 reads CASSPSATGGNEQFF. CDR3 in DNA: TGTGCCAGCTCGCCGTCCGCGACAGGGGGCAATGAGCAGTTCTTC.

This clonotype has more than one count but fewer than ten. V gene TRBV4-1 combines with J gene TRBJ2-1; a weak D match, TRBD1 (5 bases). The CDR3 runs 17 residues. CDR1 is MGHRA and CDR2 is YSYEKL in the germline V gene. Trimming pared 3 bases from V and 0 bases from J, leaving 15 bases between. The CDR3 DNA reads TGCGCCAGCAGCCATCCCCAGACAGATAGCTCCTACAATGAGCAGTTCTTC. Translation gives CASSHPQTDSSYNEQFF.

Only a few counts were recorded for this clonotype. V is TRBV5-1 and J is TRBJ2-4; TRBD2 might be the D (7 bases). The germline gives CDR1 SGHRS, CDR2 YFSETQ. The CDR3 length is 18 residues. Trimming stripped 1 base from V and 1 base from J, with 18 bases between. The CDR3 protein is CASSLSWGAGVAKNIQYF. CDR3 bases: TGCGCCAGCAGCTTGTCTTGGGGGGCGGGAGTCGCCAAAAACATTCAGTACTTC. The whole variable domain, remainder taken from reference TRBV5-1 and TRBJ2-4, is KAGVTQTPRYLIKTRGQQVTLSCSPISGHRSVSWYQQTPGQGLQFLFEYFSETQRNKGNFPGRFSGRQFSNSRSEMNVSTLELGDSALYLCASSLSWGAGVAKNIQYFGAGTRLSVL.

The table lists this clonotype with a count of one. V and J are TRBV29-1 and TRBJ2-1; TRBD1 is a possible D gene (6 bases). V lost 2 bases and J 0 bases, leaving 29 bases between the germline ends. There are 21 residues in the CDR3. Germline-derived CDR1 and CDR2 are SQVTM and ANQGSEA. The CDR3 sequence is CSVEFPTTGIRLPTSYNEQFF. The CDR3, as DNA: TGCAGCGTTGAATTTCCGACTACAGGGATCCGGCTCCCCACCTCCTACAATGAGCAGTTCTTC.

In its sample, this clonotype was seen a few times. The CDR3 bases are TGCGCCAGCGCCCTGGGATCCTACAATGAGCAGTTCTTC. It specifies CASALGSYNEQFF. The chain joins TRBV5-1 to TRBJ2-1; D is undetermined. Trimming removed 7 bases at V and 1 base at J, with 9 bases between. The CDR3 extends over 13 amino acids. Germline V gene sequence: CDR1 SGHRS, CDR2 YFSETQ.

This clonotype was counted a few times. The rearrangement links TRBV5-1 to TRBJ2-1; D unclear. This CDR3 has 16 residues. Germline V lookup: CDR1 SGHRS, CDR2 YFSETQ. Deletions cut 0 bases from V and 2 bases from J, with 12 bases between. CDR3 amino acids: CASSLVERLTYNEQFF. CDR3 bases: TGCGCCAGCAGCTTGGTGGAGCGATTAACCTACAATGAGCAGTTCTTC. Combining the CDR3 with reference TRBV5-1 and TRBJ2-1 gives the whole variable domain KAGVTQTPRYLIKTRGQQVTLSCSPISGHRSVSWYQQTPGQGLQFLFEYFSETQRNKGNFPGRFSGRQFSNSRSEMNVSTLELGDSALYLCASSLVERLTYNEQFFGPGTRLTVL.

The table lists this clonotype with many counts. The chain couples TRBV7-8 to TRBJ2-7, with TRBD2 identical over 9 bases. Germline values: CDR1 SGHVS, CDR2 FQNEAQ. CDR3 length: 16 amino acids. Trimming at V came to 1 base and at J to 3 bases, leaving 7 bases not matched to a gene. The CDR3 bases are TGTGCCAGCAGCTTAGAATGGGCTAGCGGGATCTACGAGCAGTACTTC. Amino acid sequence: CASSLEWASGIYEQYF.